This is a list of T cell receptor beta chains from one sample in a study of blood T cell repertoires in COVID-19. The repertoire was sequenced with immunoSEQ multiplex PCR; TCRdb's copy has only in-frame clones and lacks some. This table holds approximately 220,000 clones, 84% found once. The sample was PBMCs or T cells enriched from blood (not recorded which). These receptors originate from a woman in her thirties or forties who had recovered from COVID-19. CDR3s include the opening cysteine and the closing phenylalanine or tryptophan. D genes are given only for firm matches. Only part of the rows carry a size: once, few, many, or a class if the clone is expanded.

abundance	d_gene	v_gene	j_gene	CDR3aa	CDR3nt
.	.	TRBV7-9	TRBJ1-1	CASTAGMSTMNTEAFF	TGTGCCAGCACCGCAGGGATGTCTACAATGAACACTGAAGCTTTCTTT
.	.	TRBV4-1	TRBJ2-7	CASSQDLVSHEQYF	TGCGCCAGCAGCCAAGATCTAGTCTCCCACGAGCAGTACTTC
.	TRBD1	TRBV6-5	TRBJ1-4	CASRITGAEKLFF	TGTGCCAGCAGAATCACAGGGGCGGAAAAACTGTTTTTT
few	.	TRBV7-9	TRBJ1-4	CASSPQTGQGNEKLFF	TGTGCCAGCAGCCCGCAAACGGGGCAGGGGAACGAAAAACTGTTTTTT
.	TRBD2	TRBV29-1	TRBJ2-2	CSVLGPSGRRSTGELFF	TGCAGCGTCCTGGGGCCTAGCGGGAGAAGAAGCACCGGGGAGCTGTTTTTT
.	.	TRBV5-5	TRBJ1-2	CASSLDRVNYGYTF	TGTGCCAGCAGCTTGGACAGGGTTAACTATGGCTACACCTTC
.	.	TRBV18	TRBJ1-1	CASSSRGDTEAFF	TGTGCCAGCTCATCCAGGGGTGACACTGAAGCTTTCTTT
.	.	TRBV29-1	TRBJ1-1	CSVPSGRGTEAFF	TGCAGCGTCCCAAGTGGGCGTGGGACTGAAGCTTTCTTT
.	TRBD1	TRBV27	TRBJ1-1	CASSHNPGQGYTEAFF	TGTGCCAGCAGCCATAATCCGGGACAGGGGTACACTGAAGCTTTCTTT
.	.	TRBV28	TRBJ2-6	CASSLGSLNPSGANVLTF	TGTGCCAGCAGTCTAGGTTCGCTGAACCCCTCTGGGGCCAACGTCCTGACTTTC